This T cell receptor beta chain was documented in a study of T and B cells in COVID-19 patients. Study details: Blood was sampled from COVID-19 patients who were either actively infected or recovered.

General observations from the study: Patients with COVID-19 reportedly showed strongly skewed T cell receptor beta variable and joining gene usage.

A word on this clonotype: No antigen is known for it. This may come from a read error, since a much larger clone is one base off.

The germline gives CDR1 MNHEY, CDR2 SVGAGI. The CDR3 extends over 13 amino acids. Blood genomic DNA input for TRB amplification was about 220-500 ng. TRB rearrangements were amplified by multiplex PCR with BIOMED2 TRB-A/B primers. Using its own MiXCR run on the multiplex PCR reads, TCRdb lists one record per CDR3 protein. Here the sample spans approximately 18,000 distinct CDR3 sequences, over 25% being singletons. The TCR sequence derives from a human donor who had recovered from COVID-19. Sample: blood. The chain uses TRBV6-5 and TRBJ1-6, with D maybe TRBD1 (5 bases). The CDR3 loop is CVSADSLWSPLHF. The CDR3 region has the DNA TGTGTCAGTGCAGACAGCCTATGGTCACCCCTCCACTTT.